This is a list of T cell receptor beta chains from one sample in a study of T cells in Graves' hyperthyroidism and ophthalmopathy. TCRdb used MiXCR to reprocess the multiplex PCR reads, holding one entry per CDR3 protein. This sample yields some 690,000 distinct CDR3 sequences, of which approximately 15% are seen a single time; around 16% belongs to the top ten. Sequencing input: blood. Receptor source: a man in his forties or fifties with Graves' hyperthyroidism. Each CDR3 is given with its conserved first and last residue. Each record gives: V gene, clone size, D gene, J gene, CDR3 length, CDR3 protein, CDR3 DNA. D genes are given only for firm matches. Size is stated for part of the rows, as once, few or many counts, or as a class when the clone is expanded.

>TRBV29-1|.|.|TRBJ1-2|10
CSAKGYGYTF
TGCAGCGCCAAAGGTTATGGCTACACCTTC
>TRBV18|many|TRBD1|TRBJ1-5|15
CASSPGQGLNQPQHF
TGTGCCAGCTCACCAGGACAGGGTTTGAATCAGCCCCAGCATTTT
>TRBV2|many|.|TRBJ1-2|14
CASRGETGYYGYTF
TGTGCCAGCAGGGGTGAAACAGGGTACTATGGCTACACCTTC
>TRBV19|many|TRBD2|TRBJ2-3|15
CASSPGGLASVWQYF
TGTGCCAGTAGTCCCGGGGGACTAGCGAGCGTATGGCAGTATTTT
>TRBV20-1|.|TRBD2|TRBJ2-7|12
CSFAGVTYEQYF
TGCAGTTTTGCGGGAGTTACCTACGAGCAGTACTTC
>TRBV20-1|many|TRBD1|TRBJ2-7|11
CSWTGNIEQYF
TGCAGCTGGACAGGGAATATCGAGCAGTACTTC
>TRBV28|.|.|TRBJ1-2|11
CASSAPSGYTF
TGTGCCAGCAGTGCACCATCGGGCTACACCTTC
>TRBV6-1|.|.|TRBJ2-7|14
CASSQGHQPYEQYF
TGTGCCAGCAGCCAGGGACACCAACCCTACGAGCAGTACTTC
>TRBV19|.|.|TRBJ2-1|13
CASSIGRVNEQFF
TGTGCCAGTAGTATTGGCAGGGTCAATGAGCAGTTCTTC
>TRBV5-1|many|.|TRBJ2-5|15
CASSFQVGRQETQYF
TGCGCCAGCAGCTTTCAAGTCGGCAGACAAGAGACCCAGTACTTC
>TRBV7-3|.|TRBD2|TRBJ2-3|16
CASSSQLAGAADTQYF
TGTGCCAGCAGCTCCCAACTAGCGGGAGCCGCAGATACGCAGTATTTT
>TRBV12-5|few|.|TRBJ2-1|17
CASGLVLGGGAYNEQFF
TGTGCTAGTGGTTTGGTACTTGGAGGGGGGGCCTACAATGAGCAGTTCTTC
>TRBV28|many|.|TRBJ2-7|16
CASSFGGTLSSYEQYF
TGTGCCAGCAGTTTCGGAGGGACACTAAGCTCCTACGAGCAGTACTTC
>TRBV28|.|.|TRBJ2-1|13
CASSVREYNEQFF
TGTGCCAGCAGTGTTAGAGAATACAATGAGCAGTTCTTC
>TRBV2|many|TRBD2|TRBJ2-1|16
CASSDTTSGIYNEQFF
TGTGCCAGCAGTGATACGACTAGCGGGATCTACAATGAGCAGTTCTTC
>TRBV6-2/TRBV6-3|.|TRBD1|TRBJ2-2|16
CASIRTGASNTGELFF
TGTGCCAGCATCCGTACAGGGGCTTCCAACACCGGGGAGCTGTTTTTT
>TRBV7-9|.|.|TRBJ2-7|13
CASSQTGVDEQYF
TGTGCCAGCAGCCAAACGGGGGTAGACGAGCAGTACTTC
>TRBV28|.|.|TRBJ2-1|11
CASPANNEQFF
TGTGCCAGCCCCGCTAACAATGAGCAGTTCTTC
>TRBV7-8|many|.|TRBJ1-2|13
CASSRTGIDGYTF
TGTGCCAGCAGCAGAACAGGGATTGATGGCTACACCTTC
>TRBV19|many|.|TRBJ1-2|15
CASSTGQNPNYGYTF
TGTGCCAGTAGTACCGGACAGAACCCGAACTATGGCTACACCTTC
>TRBV19|many|.|TRBJ1-1|14
CASSWTARNTEAFF
TGTGCCAGTAGTTGGACAGCGAGGAACACTGAAGCTTTCTTT
>TRBV30|many|.|TRBJ1-1|13
CAWSGQPNTEAFF
TGTGCCTGGAGTGGACAGCCGAACACTGAAGCTTTCTTT
>TRBV9|many|TRBD2|TRBJ2-5|16
CASSPRTSGSSETQYF
TGTGCCAGCAGCCCCCGGACTAGCGGGAGTAGCGAGACCCAGTACTTC
>TRBV12-5|many|.|TRBJ1-1|11
CASGRDFEAFF
TGTGCTAGTGGTAGGGATTTTGAAGCTTTCTTT
>TRBV28|many|.|TRBJ2-7|13
CASSQGWNYEQYF
TGTGCCAGCAGCCAGGGATGGAACTACGAGCAGTACTTC
>TRBV7-8|.|TRBD1|TRBJ1-2|15
CASSLANGQGYGYTF
TGTGCCAGCAGCTTAGCGAACGGACAGGGATATGGCTACACCTTC
>TRBV7-8|.|.|TRBJ1-2|14
CASSLAGASYGYTF
TGTGCCAGCAGCTTAGCCGGGGCCAGCTATGGCTACACCTTC
>TRBV24-1|few|TRBD1|TRBJ2-1|14
CATSPDRGYHEQFF
TGTGCCACCAGCCCGGACAGGGGGTATCATGAGCAGTTCTTC
>TRBV6-2/TRBV6-3|few|TRBD1|TRBJ2-7|15
CASSFSGTGILEQYF
TGTGCCAGCAGTTTCTCCGGGACAGGAATTCTTGAGCAGTACTTC
>TRBV7-2|.|.|TRBJ1-4|15
CASRGPGGGVEKLFF
TGTGCCAGCAGGGGCCCAGGCGGCGGGGTTGAAAAACTGTTTTTT
>TRBV6-1|many|.|TRBJ1-6|15
CASSGLGQVYSPLHF
TGTGCCAGCAGTGGGCTGGGGCAGGTCTATTCACCCCTCCACTTT
>TRBV28|many|.|TRBJ2-2|16
CASSLSWGANTGELFF
TGTGCCAGCAGTTTATCTTGGGGGGCCAACACCGGGGAGCTGTTTTTT
>TRBV2|many|.|TRBJ1-1|17
CASNPYRVVSMNTEAFF
TGTGCCAGCAACCCCTATCGGGTGGTCAGCATGAACACTGAAGCTTTCTTT
>TRBV5-1|.|.|TRBJ1-3|15
CASSLERFSGNTIYF
TGCGCCAGCAGCTTGGAACGGTTCTCTGGAAACACCATATATTTT
>TRBV28|many|TRBD1|TRBJ1-5|15
CASSYLGQGHQPQHF
TGTGCCAGCAGTTACCTCGGACAGGGGCATCAGCCCCAGCATTTT
>TRBV29-1|many|TRBD2|TRBJ2-1|14
CSGTRGGAQDEQFF
TGCAGCGGTACTCGGGGGGGCGCACAAGATGAGCAGTTCTTC
>TRBV12-3/TRBV12-4|many|.|TRBJ2-1|14
CASRSHIRGNEQFF
TGTGCCAGCAGATCCCACATTAGGGGGAATGAGCAGTTCTTC
>TRBV27|many|.|TRBJ1-5|15
CASRPRQGSYQPQHF
TGTGCCAGCAGGCCCCGGCAGGGTAGCTATCAGCCCCAGCATTTT
>TRBV6-2/TRBV6-3|many|TRBD2|TRBJ2-7|15
CASSPIGLAGYEQYF
TGTGCCAGCAGTCCAATCGGTCTAGCGGGCTACGAGCAGTACTTC
>TRBV20-1|many|TRBD2|TRBJ2-7|13
CRGKAGGDYEQYF
TGCAGGGGGAAGGCGGGAGGAGACTACGAGCAGTACTTC
>TRBV11-2|few|TRBD1|TRBJ2-2|17
CASSLGLGQGGTGELFF
TGTGCCAGCAGCTTAGGGTTGGGACAGGGTGGGACCGGGGAGCTGTTTTTT
>TRBV3-1|many|.|TRBJ1-2|14
CASSQGGVNYGYTF
TGTGCCAGCAGCCAAGGAGGGGTCAACTATGGCTACACCTTC
>TRBV20-1|many|.|TRBJ2-3|14
CSARVFASTDTQYF
TGCAGTGCTAGAGTCTTCGCAAGCACAGATACGCAGTATTTT
>TRBV19|.|.|TRBJ1-5|15
CASSKGVPGGQPQHF
TGTGCCAGTAGTAAAGGGGTCCCTGGCGGTCAGCCCCAGCATTTT
>TRBV11-2|.|TRBD1|TRBJ1-2|14
CASSLEGTGGGYTF
TGTGCCAGCAGCTTAGAAGGGACAGGGGGCGGCTACACCTTC